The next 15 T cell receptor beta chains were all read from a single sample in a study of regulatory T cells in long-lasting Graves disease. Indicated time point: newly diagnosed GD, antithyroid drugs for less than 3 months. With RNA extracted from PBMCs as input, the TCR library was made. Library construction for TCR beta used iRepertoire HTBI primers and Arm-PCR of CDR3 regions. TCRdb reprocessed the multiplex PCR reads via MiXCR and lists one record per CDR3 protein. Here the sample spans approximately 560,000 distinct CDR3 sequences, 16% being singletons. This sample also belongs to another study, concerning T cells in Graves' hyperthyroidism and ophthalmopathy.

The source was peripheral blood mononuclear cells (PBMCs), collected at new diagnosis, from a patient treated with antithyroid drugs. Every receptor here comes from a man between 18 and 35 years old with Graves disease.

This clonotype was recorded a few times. In nucleotides, the CDR3 is TGCGCCAGCAGCCAAGTAGAGGGGCTCGGCTATGGCTACACCTTC. This gives the protein CASSQVEGLGYGYTF. The V call is TRBV4-1, the J call TRBJ1-2; perhaps TRBD1 as D (5 bases). Germline CDR1 reads MGHRA; CDR2 reads YSYEKL. The V and J ends lost 1 base and 4 bases respectively, with 13 bases between them. The CDR3 runs 15 residues.

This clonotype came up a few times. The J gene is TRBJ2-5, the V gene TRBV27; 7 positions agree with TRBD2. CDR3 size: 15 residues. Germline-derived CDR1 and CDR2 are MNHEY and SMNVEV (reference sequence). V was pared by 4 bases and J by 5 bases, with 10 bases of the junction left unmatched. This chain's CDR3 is CASSSLASGGETQYF. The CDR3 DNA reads TGTGCCAGCAGTTCTCTGGCTAGCGGTGGGGAGACCCAGTACTTC.

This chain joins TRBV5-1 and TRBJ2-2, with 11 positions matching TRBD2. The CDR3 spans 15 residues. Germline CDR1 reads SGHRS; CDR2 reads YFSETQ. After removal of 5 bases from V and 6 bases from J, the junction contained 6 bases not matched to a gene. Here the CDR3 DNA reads TGCGCCAGCAGGTCCGGGACTAGCGGATCCGGGGAGCTGTTTTTT. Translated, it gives CASRSGTSGSGELFF.

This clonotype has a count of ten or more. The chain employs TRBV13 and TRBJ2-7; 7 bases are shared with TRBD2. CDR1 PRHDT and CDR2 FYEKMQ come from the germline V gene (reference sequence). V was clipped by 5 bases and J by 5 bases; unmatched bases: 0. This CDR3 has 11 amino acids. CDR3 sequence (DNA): TGTGCCAGCAGCCGGGGGGACGAGCAGTACTTC. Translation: CASSRGDEQYF.

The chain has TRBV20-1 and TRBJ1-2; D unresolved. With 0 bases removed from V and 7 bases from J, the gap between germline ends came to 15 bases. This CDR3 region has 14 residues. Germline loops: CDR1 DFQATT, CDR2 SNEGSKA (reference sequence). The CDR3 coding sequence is TGCAGTGCTAGAGACCAACTTAGGGTCGGTGGCTACACCTTC. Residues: CSARDQLRVGGYTF.

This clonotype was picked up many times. CDR3 nucleotide sequence: TGTGCCATCAGTGAGTCTAGCAGGGTGAACACTGAAGCTTTCTTT. Translating it yields CAISESSRVNTEAFF. The rearrangement joins TRBV10-3 to TRBJ1-1; possibly TRBD1 for D (5 bases). The CDR3 loop spans 15 amino acids. V was cut by 0 bases and J by 0 bases, with 8 bases left in between. Looked up from germline, CDR1 is ENHRY and CDR2 is SYGVKD.

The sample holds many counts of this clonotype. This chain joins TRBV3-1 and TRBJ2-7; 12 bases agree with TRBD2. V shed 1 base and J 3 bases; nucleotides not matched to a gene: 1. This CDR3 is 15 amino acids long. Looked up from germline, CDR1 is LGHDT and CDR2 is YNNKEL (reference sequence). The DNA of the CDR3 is TGTGCCAGCAGCCAAGGGACTAGCGGGAACTACGAGCAGTACTTC. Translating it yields CASSQGTSGNYEQYF.

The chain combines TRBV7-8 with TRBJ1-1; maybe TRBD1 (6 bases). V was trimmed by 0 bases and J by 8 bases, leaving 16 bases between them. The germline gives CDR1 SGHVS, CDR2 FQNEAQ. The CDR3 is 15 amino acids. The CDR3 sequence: CASSLALGDKREAFF. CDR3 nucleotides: TGTGCCAGCAGCTTAGCTTTAGGGGACAAAAGAGAAGCTTTCTTT.

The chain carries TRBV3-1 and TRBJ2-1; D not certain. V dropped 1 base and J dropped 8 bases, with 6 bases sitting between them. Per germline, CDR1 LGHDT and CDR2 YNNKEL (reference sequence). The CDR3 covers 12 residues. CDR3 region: CASSQGGDEQFF. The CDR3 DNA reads TGTGCCAGCAGCCAAGGTGGCGATGAGCAGTTCTTC.

CDR3 in DNA: TGTGCCAGCAGCCACTCGACAGGGGCCTACGAGCAGTACTTC. It encodes CASSHSTGAYEQYF. The chain couples TRBV3-1 to TRBJ2-7; 8 positions agree with TRBD1. From germline, CDR1 is LGHDT and CDR2 YNNKEL (reference sequence). Trimming took 3 bases from V and 2 from J; bases not matched to a gene: 3. This CDR3 is 14 amino acids long.

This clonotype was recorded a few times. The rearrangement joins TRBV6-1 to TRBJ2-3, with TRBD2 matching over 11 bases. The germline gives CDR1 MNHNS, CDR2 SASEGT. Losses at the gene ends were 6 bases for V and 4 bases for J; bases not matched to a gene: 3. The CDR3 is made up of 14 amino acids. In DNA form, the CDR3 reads TGTGCCAGCAGGGTAGCGGGGGGGCCAGATACGCAGTATTTT. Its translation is CASRVAGGPDTQYF.

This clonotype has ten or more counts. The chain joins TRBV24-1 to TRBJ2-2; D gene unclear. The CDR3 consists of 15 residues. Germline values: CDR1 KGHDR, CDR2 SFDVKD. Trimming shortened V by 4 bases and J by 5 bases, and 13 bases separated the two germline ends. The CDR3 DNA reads TGTGCCACCAGTGACCAAACGATCGGGACCGGGGAGCTGTTTTTT. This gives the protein CATSDQTIGTGELFF.

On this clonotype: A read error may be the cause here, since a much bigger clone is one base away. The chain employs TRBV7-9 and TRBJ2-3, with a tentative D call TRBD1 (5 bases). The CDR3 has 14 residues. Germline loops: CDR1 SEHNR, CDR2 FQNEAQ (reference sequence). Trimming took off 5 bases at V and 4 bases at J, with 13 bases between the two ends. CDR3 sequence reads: CASSPRQPPDTQYF. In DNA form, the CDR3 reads TGTGCCAGCAGCCCCAGACAGCCCCCAGATACGCAGTATTTT.

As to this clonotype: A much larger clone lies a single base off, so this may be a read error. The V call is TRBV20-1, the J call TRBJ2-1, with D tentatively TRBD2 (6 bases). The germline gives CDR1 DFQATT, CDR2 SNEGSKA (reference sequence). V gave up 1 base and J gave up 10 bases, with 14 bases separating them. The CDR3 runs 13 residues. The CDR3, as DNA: TGCAGTGCTAGAGGTGGAGGGGTGGACGAGCAGTTCTTC. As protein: CSARGGGVDEQFF.

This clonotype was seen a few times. The CDR3 loop is CASSVQGGEQFF. CDR3 sequence (DNA): TGCGCCAGCAGCGTTCAGGGCGGGGAGCAGTTCTTC. J is TRBJ2-1 and V is TRBV5-1; the D gene could be TRBD1 or TRBD2 (5 bases each). V lost 4 bases and J 10 bases, leaving 12 bases between the germline ends. The germline gives CDR1 SGHRS, CDR2 YFSETQ. The CDR3 totals 12 residues.